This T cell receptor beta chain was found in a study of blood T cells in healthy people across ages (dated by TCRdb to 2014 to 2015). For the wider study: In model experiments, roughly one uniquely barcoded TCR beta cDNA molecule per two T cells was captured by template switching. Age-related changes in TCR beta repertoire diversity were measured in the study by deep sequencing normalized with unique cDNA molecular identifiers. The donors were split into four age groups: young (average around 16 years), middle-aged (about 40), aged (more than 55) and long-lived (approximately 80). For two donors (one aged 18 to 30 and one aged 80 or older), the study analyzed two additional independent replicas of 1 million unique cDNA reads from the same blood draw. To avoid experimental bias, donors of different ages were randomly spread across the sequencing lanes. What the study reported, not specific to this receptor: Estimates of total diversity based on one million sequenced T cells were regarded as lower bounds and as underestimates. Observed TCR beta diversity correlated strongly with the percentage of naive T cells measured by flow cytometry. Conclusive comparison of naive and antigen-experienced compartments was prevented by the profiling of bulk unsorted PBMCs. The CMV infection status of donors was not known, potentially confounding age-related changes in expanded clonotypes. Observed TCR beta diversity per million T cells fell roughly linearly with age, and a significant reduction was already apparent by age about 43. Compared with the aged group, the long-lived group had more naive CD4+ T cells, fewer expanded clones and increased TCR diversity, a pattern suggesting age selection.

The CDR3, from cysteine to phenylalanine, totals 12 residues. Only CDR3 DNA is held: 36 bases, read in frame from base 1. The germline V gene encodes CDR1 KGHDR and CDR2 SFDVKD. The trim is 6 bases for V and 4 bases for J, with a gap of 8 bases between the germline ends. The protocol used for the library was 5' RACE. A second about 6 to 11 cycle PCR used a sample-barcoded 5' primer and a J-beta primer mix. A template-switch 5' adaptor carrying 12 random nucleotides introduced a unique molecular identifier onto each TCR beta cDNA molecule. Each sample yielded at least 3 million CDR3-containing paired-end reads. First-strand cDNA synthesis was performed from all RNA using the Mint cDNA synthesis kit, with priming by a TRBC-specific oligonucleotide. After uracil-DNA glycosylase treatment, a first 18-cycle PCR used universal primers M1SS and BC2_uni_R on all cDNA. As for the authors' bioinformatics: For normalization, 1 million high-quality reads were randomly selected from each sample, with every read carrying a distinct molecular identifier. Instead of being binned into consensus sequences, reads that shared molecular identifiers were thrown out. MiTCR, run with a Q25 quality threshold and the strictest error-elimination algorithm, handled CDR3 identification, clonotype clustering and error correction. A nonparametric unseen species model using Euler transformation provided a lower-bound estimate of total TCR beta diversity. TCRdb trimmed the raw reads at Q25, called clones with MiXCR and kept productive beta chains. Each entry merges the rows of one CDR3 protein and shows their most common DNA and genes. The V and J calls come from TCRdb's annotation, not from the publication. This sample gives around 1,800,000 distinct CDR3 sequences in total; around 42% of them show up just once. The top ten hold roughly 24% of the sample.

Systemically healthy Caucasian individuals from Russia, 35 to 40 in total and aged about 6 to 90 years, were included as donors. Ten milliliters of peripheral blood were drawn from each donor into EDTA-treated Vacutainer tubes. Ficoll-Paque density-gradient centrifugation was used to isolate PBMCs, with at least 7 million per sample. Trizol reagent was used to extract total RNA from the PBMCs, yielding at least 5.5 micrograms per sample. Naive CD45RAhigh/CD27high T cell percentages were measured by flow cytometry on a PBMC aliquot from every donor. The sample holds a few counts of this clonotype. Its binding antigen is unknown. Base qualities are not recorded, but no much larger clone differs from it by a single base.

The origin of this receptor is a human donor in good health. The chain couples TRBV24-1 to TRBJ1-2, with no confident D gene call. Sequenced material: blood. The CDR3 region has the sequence CATSTGLYGYTF. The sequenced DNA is TGTGCCACCAGTACGGGCCTCTATGGCTACACCTTC.